This TCR beta chain comes out of a study of T cell responses to AZD1222 COVID-19 vaccine. Study results and limitations: An increase in Spike-specific TCR breadth and depth was observed after two AZD1222 doses.

This clone was recorded only once. The antigen is not known. Data came from immunoSEQ multiplex PCR; TCRdb stores just in-frame clones and leaves some out. This table has about 59,000 clones, about 91% appearing once. The germline gives CDR1 SGHDT, CDR2 YYEEEE. CDR3 length: 13 amino acids. Deletions cut 4 bases from V and 9 bases from J, with 11 bases between. The rearrangement uses TRBV5-6 and TRBJ1-6; TRBD1 might be the D (5 bases). Sequencing used peripheral blood, obtained 28 days after the second AZD1222 dose. The TCR sequence derives from an adult who received the AZD1222 COVID-19 vaccine. The CDR3 here is CASSGTGISPLHF. In nucleotides, the CDR3 is TGTGCCAGCAGCGGGACCGGGATTTCACCCCTCCACTTT. Full variable domain (missing parts from reference TRBV5-6 and TRBJ1-6): DAGVTQSPTHLIKTRGQQVTLRCSPKSGHDTVSWYQQALGQGPQFIFQYYEEEERQRGNFPDRFSGHQFPNYSSELNVNALLLGDSALYLCASSGTGISPLHFGNGTRLTVT.